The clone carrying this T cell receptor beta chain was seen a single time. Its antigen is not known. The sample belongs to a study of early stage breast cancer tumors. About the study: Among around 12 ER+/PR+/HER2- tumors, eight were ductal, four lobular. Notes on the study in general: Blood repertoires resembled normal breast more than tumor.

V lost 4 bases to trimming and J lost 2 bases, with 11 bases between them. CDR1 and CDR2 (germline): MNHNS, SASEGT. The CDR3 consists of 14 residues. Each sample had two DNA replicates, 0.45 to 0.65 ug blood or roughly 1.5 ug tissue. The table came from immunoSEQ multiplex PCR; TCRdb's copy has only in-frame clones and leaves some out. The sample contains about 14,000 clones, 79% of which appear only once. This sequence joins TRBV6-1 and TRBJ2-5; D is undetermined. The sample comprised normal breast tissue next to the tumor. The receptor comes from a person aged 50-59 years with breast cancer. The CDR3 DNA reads TGTGCCAGCAGTGTCGGACGGACGCAAGAGACCCAGTACTTC. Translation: CASSVGRTQETQYF.